This paragraph covers one T cell receptor beta chain sequence. Its specific antigen is unknown. There are no base qualities to consult, and no much larger clone falls within one base. This specimen comes from a study of T cell changes during pregnancy in multiple sclerosis (dated by TCRdb to the late 2010s). In terms of the full investigation: The study examined how the T cell repertoire changed over the course of pregnancy in women with multiple sclerosis.

CDR1 and CDR2, per the germline V gene, are SGHTA and FQGNSA. From the cysteine up to the phenylalanine, the CDR3 has a length of 16 residues. CDR3 DNA only is kept here, 48 bases in frame from base 1. V is reduced by 5 bases and J by 2 bases, leaving a spacing of 17 bases between them. Libraries were made using the immunoSEQ multiplex PCR assay. In TCRdb, the immuneACCESS table is reduced to in-frame sequences with V and J assigned. These tables do not hold every clone; where another copy was compared, an unresolved V gene accounts for under half, and the others remain unexplained. Recorded for this sample are 70,000 or so clones; about 89% of them occurred a single time. The ten largest clones add up to 0.43% of the sample.

Sample: CD4+ T cells from peripheral blood mononuclear cells, taken before pregnancy. The rearrangement combines TRBV7-2 with TRBJ2-3; TRBD2 is perhaps the D gene, given 6 matching bases. The receptor was derived from a female donor with multiple sclerosis, enrolled in a pregnancy study. The DNA sequence reads TGTGCCAGCAGCCCCCGGCGTAGCGGAGTCACAGATACGCAGTATTTT. This codes for CASSPRRSGVTDTQYF. Where the CDR3 stops, the reference TRBV7-2 and TRBJ2-3 genes take over; the full variable domain is GAGVSQSPSNKVTEKGKDVELRCDPISGHTALYWYRQSLGQGLEFLIYFQGNSAPDKSGLPSDRFSAERTGGSVSTLTIQRTQQEDSAVYLCASSPRRSGVTDTQYFGPGTRLTVL.